The 23 T cell receptor beta chains in this list originate from one sample, sequenced in a study of blood T cell repertoires in COVID-19. Sequenced by immunoSEQ multiplex PCR; TCRdb stores in-frame clones only, minus some. The data hold roughly 150,000 clones, with approximately 86% observed a single time. The sample consisted of peripheral blood. These receptors came from a woman aged 70-85 years with acute or convalescent COVID-19.

The CDR3 region is CAWSSWTGVNSPLHF. The CDR3 bases are TGTGCCTGGAGTTCTTGGACAGGGGTAAATTCACCCCTCCACTTT. This rearrangement joins TRBV30 to TRBJ1-6; 9 nucleotides agree with TRBD1. V lost 2 bases, J lost 7 bases, and 6 bases stayed unmatched. CDR3 length equals 15 residues. Looked up from germline, CDR1 is GTSNPN and CDR2 is SVGIG (reference sequence).

The chain joins TRBV6-5 to TRBJ1-1; D might be TRBD1 (6 bases). The germline V gene encodes CDR1 MNHEY and CDR2 SVGAGI. Trimming removed 5 bases at V and 9 bases at J, with 16 bases between. CDR3 length: 13 amino acids. CDR3 amino acids: CASSLAGARQAFF. The CDR3 coding sequence is TGTGCCAGCAGTCTAGCAGGGGCCCGTCAAGCTTTCTTT.

This chain connects TRBV21-1 to TRBJ2-5; the table calls TRBD1, which could not be checked here. TRBV21-1 is a known pseudogene. The CDR3 contains 16 residues. For the CDR3, the DNA is TGTGCCAGCAGCAAACTGACTTCCACAGGGGGGGGGACCCAGTACTTC. Amino acid sequence: CASSKLTSTGGGTQYF.

The chain is built from TRBV29-1 and TRBJ1-2; 7 bases fit TRBD1. Germline lookup yields CDR1 SQVTM and CDR2 ANQGSEA. V was pared by 0 bases and J by 2 bases, with 9 bases of the junction left unmatched. CDR3 length: 16 amino acids. The CDR3 loop reads CSVEDEQGSRNYGYTF. CDR3 DNA sequence: TGCAGCGTTGAAGATGAACAGGGGTCCCGGAACTATGGCTACACCTTC.

The genes are TRBV6-5 and TRBJ1-5, with D tentatively TRBD1 (6 bases). CDR3 length: 14 residues. Germline values: CDR1 MNHEY, CDR2 SVGAGI. V shed 6 bases and J shed 3 bases, with 12 bases lying between them. As DNA, the CDR3 is TGTGCCAGCAGATCCCAGGGGCTCAATCAGCCCCAGCATTTT. It specifies CASRSQGLNQPQHF.

The V gene is TRBV5-5, the J gene TRBJ1-2; the D is unclear. This CDR3 is built from 13 residues. Germline V gene data show CDR1 as SGHKS and CDR2 as YYEKEE (reference sequence). V dropped 4 bases and J dropped 8 bases, with 15 bases sitting between them. CDR3 sequence reads: CASSLNDAGGYTF. As DNA, the CDR3 is TGTGCCAGCAGCCTAAACGACGCGGGGGGCTACACCTTC. The complete variable domain, with remaining parts taken from reference TRBV5-5 and TRBJ1-2, reads DAGVTQSPTHLIKTRGQQVTLRCSPISGHKSVSWYQQVLGQGPQFIFQYYEKEERGRGNFPDRFSARQFPNYSSELNVNALLLGDSALYLCASSLNDAGGYTFGSGTRLTVV.

The chain joins TRBV28 to TRBJ1-5; 10 bases are a match to TRBD1. The CDR3 is 15 amino acids. Germline assignment: CDR1 MDHEN and CDR2 SYDVKM. With V trimmed by 5 bases and J by 7 bases, 8 bases remained unmatched. The CDR3 loop reads CASSPARGQGQPQHF. Here the CDR3 DNA reads TGTGCCAGCAGTCCCGCGAGGGGACAGGGGCAGCCCCAGCATTTT.

The chain uses TRBV7-8 and TRBJ1-2, with 7 bases fitting TRBD1. Germline CDR1 is SGHVS and CDR2 is FQNEAQ. The V gene end was trimmed by 1 base and the J gene end by 8 bases; junction bases not matched to a gene: 4. CDR3 size: 13 residues. The CDR3 sequence: CASSLEAGGGYTF. CDR3 nucleotides: TGTGCCAGCAGCTTAGAGGCAGGGGGAGGCTACACCTTC.

The chain links TRBV19 to TRBJ1-5; 11 bases fit TRBD1. The CDR3 has 13 amino acids. Trimming at V came to 8 bases and at J to 7 bases, leaving 4 bases not matched to a gene. CDR1 and CDR2 (germline): LNHDA, SQIVND (reference sequence). This chain's CDR3 is CASGQGARQPQHF. The CDR3 nucleotides are TGTGCCAGTGGACAGGGGGCCAGGCAGCCCCAGCATTTT.

In this sample, this clone turned up once. V is TRBV27 and J is TRBJ2-1; weak D call: TRBD2 (5 bases). Trimming cost V 2 bases and J 7 bases, with 21 bases left between them. From germline, CDR1 is MNHEY and CDR2 SMNVEV (reference sequence). This CDR3 is 17 amino acids long. The CDR3 DNA sequence: TGTGCCAGCAGTTTACCCGGAGCGCGCCCTTCGGGGAATGAGCAGTTCTTC. As protein: CASSLPGARPSGNEQFF.

J is TRBJ1-3 and V is TRBV9; D call uncertain. Per the germline V gene, CDR1 is SGDLS and CDR2 is YYNGEE. The V end was cut by 4 bases, the J end by 0 bases, with 14 bases between. This CDR3 contains 16 residues. CDR3 sequence reads: CASSFLSESSGNTIYF. CDR3 DNA: TGTGCCAGCAGCTTTCTTTCGGAGAGCTCTGGAAACACCATATATTTT. The complete variable domain, with remaining parts taken from reference TRBV9 and TRBJ1-3, reads DSGVTQTPKHLITATGQRVTLRCSPRSGDLSVYWYQQSLDQGLQFLIQYYNGEERAKGNILERFSAQQFPDLHSELNLSSLELGDSALYFCASSFLSESSGNTIYFGEGSWLTVV.

V and J are TRBV10-3 and TRBJ2-2; D is perhaps TRBD1 (6 bases). Germline assignment: CDR1 ENHRY and CDR2 SYGVKD. Between the trimmed V and J ends, which lost 2 bases and 5 bases, there was a span of 9 bases. The CDR3 length is 14 residues. CDR3 bases: TGTGCCATCAGTGAGACAGGGTTGACCGGGGAGCTGTTTTTT. Amino acids: CAISETGLTGELFF.

This chain joins TRBV10-2 and TRBJ2-7; possible D gene TRBD2, 6 bases. The V and J ends lost 4 bases and 6 bases respectively, with 16 bases between them. CDR1 is WSHSY and CDR2 is SAAADI in the germline V gene. The CDR3 has 14 amino acids. The CDR3 DNA sequence: TGCGCCAGCAGTGCCCCCTCGGGGGTCGGCGAGCAGTACTTC. Protein product: CASSAPSGVGEQYF.

The V call is TRBV5-1, the J call TRBJ1-3; TRBD1 agrees at 8 bases. CDR1 and CDR2 from the germline V gene are SGHRS and YFSETQ. This CDR3 spans 18 amino acids. V lost 0 bases to trimming and J lost 4 bases; unmatched junction nucleotides: 12. For the CDR3, the DNA is TGCGCCAGCAGCTTGGGAGGAGAATGGACAGGGTACGGAAACACCATATATTTT. It codes for CASSLGGEWTGYGNTIYF. The full variable domain, rest sourced from reference TRBV5-1 and TRBJ1-3, is KAGVTQTPRYLIKTRGQQVTLSCSPISGHRSVSWYQQTPGQGLQFLFEYFSETQRNKGNFPGRFSGRQFSNSRSEMNVSTLELGDSALYLCASSLGGEWTGYGNTIYFGEGSWLTVV.

The chain links TRBV7-3 to TRBJ1-3; the match to TRBD1 covers 8 bases. The germline V gene encodes CDR1 SGHTA and CDR2 FQGTGA. This CDR3 has 16 residues. J gave up 4 bases and V 5 bases, and 10 bases lay outside the gene matches. The CDR3 nucleotides are TGTGCCAGCAGCCTGGGCCGCAGGGGGCGCGGAAACACCATATATTTT. It is translated as CASSLGRRGRGNTIYF.

The rearrangement joins TRBV20-1 to TRBJ2-7; 7 positions agree with TRBD1. CDR1 is DFQATT, CDR2 SNEGSKA, per germline (reference sequence). V shed 6 bases and J 3 bases; nucleotides not matched to a gene: 2. This CDR3 region has 11 residues. CDR3 DNA: TGCAGTGCAAGGACAGGCTACGAGCAGTACTTC. Translating it yields CSARTGYEQYF.

In nucleotides, the CDR3 is TGTGCCAGCAGCCAAGATGGCCAGGCGGGGCGGGAGACCCAGTACTTC. Translated: CASSQDGQAGRETQYF. The chain combines TRBV4-2 with TRBJ2-5; a possible D gene is TRBD2 (6 bases). Germline loops: CDR1 LGHNA, CDR2 YNFKEQ. There are 16 residues in the CDR3. V was clipped by 0 bases and J by 5 bases, with 16 bases between them.

The genes are TRBV19 and TRBJ1-3; 9 bases are a match to TRBD1. V shed 6 bases and J 4 bases; nucleotides not matched to a gene: 10. The CDR3 consists of 16 residues. In germline, CDR1 is LNHDA, CDR2 SQIVND (reference sequence). CDR3 in DNA: TGTGCCAGTAGGCCCGCCGGGACAGGGTCAGGAAACACCATATATTTT. Encoded protein: CASRPAGTGSGNTIYF. The variable domain in full, completed from reference TRBV19 and TRBJ1-3, reads DGGITQSPKYLFRKEGQNVTLSCEQNLNHDAMYWYRQDPGQGLRLIYYSQIVNDFQKGDIAEGYSVSREKKESFPLTVTSAQKNPTAFYLCASRPAGTGSGNTIYFGEGSWLTVV.

The rearrangement uses TRBV7-3 and TRBJ2-1; 9 bases match TRBD2. The CDR3 consists of 16 residues. Trimming took 1 base from V and 6 from J; bases not matched to a gene: 7. Germline-derived CDR1 and CDR2 are SGHTA and FQGTGA. The CDR3 loop reads CASSLMSLAGINEQFF. DNA for the CDR3: TGTGCCAGCAGCTTAATGAGCCTAGCGGGGATCAATGAGCAGTTCTTC.

This clone was detected once. CDR3 nucleotides: TGTGCCAGCAGCCAGGCCACAGGGGGAGAGACCCAGTACTTC. It translates to CASSQATGGETQYF. The gene calls are TRBV3-1 (or the pseudogene TRBV3-2) and TRBJ2-5; 8 nucleotides agree with TRBD1. V trimming: 3 bases; J trimming: 4 bases; junction bases outside the gene matches: 4. Germline-derived CDR1 and CDR2 are LGHDT and YNNKEL (reference sequence). The CDR3 consists of 14 residues.

This clone appeared a few times. The same CDR3 is also encoded by other DNA sequences in this sample. The genes are TRBV15 and TRBJ2-4; the match to TRBD1 covers 7 bases. The germline V gene has CDR1 LNHNV and CDR2 YYDKDF (reference sequence). Trimming took 3 bases from V and 2 from J; bases not matched to a gene: 4. CDR3 length: 15 residues. The CDR3 reads CATSREQGTKNIQYF. CDR3 nucleotide sequence: TGTGCCACCAGCAGGGAACAGGGGACCAAAAACATTCAGTACTTC.

This clone was observed a few times. The chain is built from TRBV6-5 and TRBJ1-6, with D tentatively TRBD1 (6 bases). The V end was cut by 8 bases, the J end by 5 bases, with 13 bases between. The CDR3 consists of 14 residues. Per the germline V gene, CDR1 is MNHEY and CDR2 is SVGAGI. CDR3 coding DNA: TGTGCCAGCGCAGAACGGACAGATAATTCACCCCTCCACTTT. This codes for CASAERTDNSPLHF.

In this sample, this clone turned up a few times. The chain is built from TRBV29-1 and TRBJ1-3, with D possibly TRBD1 on 6 matching bases. Trimming pared 5 bases from V and 3 bases from J, leaving 14 bases between. Germline lookup yields CDR1 SQVTM and CDR2 ANQGSEA. The CDR3 totals 14 residues. The CDR3, as DNA: TGCAGCGTTACTGAGGGGGGGAGTGGAAACACCATATATTTT. Its translation is CSVTEGGSGNTIYF.